This T cell receptor (beta chain) derives from a study of blood T cell repertoires in COVID-19 (dated by TCRdb to between 2020 and 2021). About the study as a whole: The collaborator samples originated in the United States, Italy and Spain and spanned the acute and convalescent phases of COVID-19. A freely available public database, intended as a resource for researchers studying the immune response to SARS-CoV-2, is where the repertoires were released. A de-identified subject ID, COVID-19 status, age in years and sex were almost always included in the sample metadata. The material from the prospective study consisted of cDNA or gDNA derived from T cells, B-cell-depleted T cells, or PBMCs. Where available, HLA class I and class II types were obtained from metadata supplied by the sample provider rather than from assay-based typing. Deeply sampled blood TCRbeta repertoires from subjects exposed to, actively infected with, or recovered from COVID-19 were included in the dataset. Samples were obtained from the ongoing ImmuneRACE study (first 160 participants) and from over 1,000 subjects provided by 6 global collaborators.

TCRbeta CDR3 regions were amplified from genomic DNA using the immunoSEQ Assay, a bias-controlled multiplex PCR. Per the authors' processing: The number of nucleated cells in each sample was estimated by amplification of reference gene primers within the assay. Sequence reads were collapsed and filtered to measure the absolute abundance of every unique TCRbeta CDR3 rearrangement. For each sample, productive Simpson clonality was calculated as the square root of Simpson's diversity index across productive rearrangements. Sourced from immuneACCESS, this table was stored by TCRdb with only in-frame sequences that have V and J called. A share of the clones is absent; for the studies checked, an unresolved V gene accounts for under half, and the remainder has no known explanation. Clone size and V and J calls were adopted from that table, with D and trimming inferred from the DNA. The table for this sample lists around 180,000 clones; 65% to 85% of them were counted only once. 15% to 20% of the sample is held by the ten biggest clonotypes.

Summary of the overall study and its limitations: The amount of clinical and demographic metadata varied by source and participant and was provided uncurated.

Whole blood was collected in K2EDTA tubes by collaborating institutions according to the institutions' own protocols. For TCRbeta analysis, collaborators shipped samples as frozen whole blood, isolated PBMCs, or DNA extracted from either of those sample types. The CDR3 spans 18 residues, from the cysteine through the phenylalanine. Of the read, only the CDR3 DNA is kept; its 54 bases are in frame from base 1. Trimming leaves V shorter by 4 bases and J shorter by 2 bases, with the junction holding 9 bases beyond the gene matches. The germline V gene sets CDR1 to SGHTS and CDR2 to YDEGEE. A remark on this clone: It lacks a known antigen. Per-base qualities were not stored, and no clone one base away is much larger.

The receptor comes from a man aged 55 to 69 with active or convalescent COVID-19. The sample was peripheral blood. The sequence links TRBV5-8 to TRBJ2-5, with 15 bases aligning to TRBD2. The DNA sequence is TGTGCCAGCAGCATAGGACTAGCGGGAGGGTCTGAGCAAGAGACCCAGTACTTC. Translated, it gives CASSIGLAGGSEQETQYF. The full variable domain, completed from the reference TRBV5-8 and TRBJ2-5 proteins outside the CDR3, reads EAGVTQSPTHLIKTRGQQATLRCSPISGHTSVYWYQQALGLGLQFLLWYDEGEERNRGNFPPRFSGRQFPNYSSELNVNALELEDSALYLCASSIGLAGGSEQETQYFGPGTRLLVL.